This TCR beta chain emerged from a study of shared clonotypes between healthy human individuals. As for the study in general: Three CD4 naive, three CD4 memory, two CD8 naive and one CD8 memory plate were used per donor.

Researchers divided each subset's genomic DNA evenly across several immunoSEQ plates. Here immunoSEQ multiplex PCR was the method, and the copy in TCRdb shows in-frame clones only, minus some. The sample carries millions of clones, 93% recorded once. Germline CDR1 reads MNHNS; CDR2 reads SASEGT. The trim removed 2 bases at V and 5 bases at J, leaving 16 bases unmatched. The CDR3 consists of 18 residues. The TCR was taken from a young man in good health. Some clones in this sample may be carry-over from other donors' samples. This sequence joins TRBV6-1 and TRBJ2-7; 9 bases align to TRBD1. Sequencing was performed on naive CD4+ T cells from PBMCs. Subset here: CD45RA+ positively selected. The CDR3 protein is CASSEQVSGGTGIDEQYF. The CDR3 coding sequence is TGTGCCAGCAGTGAACAAGTCTCTGGGGGGACAGGGATCGACGAGCAGTACTTC.